The 22 T cell receptor beta chains given below trace back to one sample, sequenced in a study of regulatory dendritic cells for organ transplantation. The protocol was immunoSEQ multiplex PCR, while the TCRdb copy is restricted to in-frame clones and leaves out a portion. The profile shows under 35,000 clones, approximately 82% of them singletons. Sequenced material: naive CD8+ T cells from blood. Subset described: CD45RA+ naive T cells. The receptors here all came from a human donor in good health.

This chain uses TRBV4-1 with TRBJ1-2; no clear D gene. Germline CDR1 MGHRA, CDR2 YSYEKL. Trimming removed 0 bases from V and 2 bases from J, with 10 bases in between. The CDR3 length is 15 residues. This CDR3 is CASSQDVGVNYGYTF. The CDR3 nucleotides are TGCGCCAGCAGCCAAGACGTCGGGGTAAACTATGGCTACACCTTC.

This clone has only one observation. The chain uses TRBV10-3 and TRBJ2-4, with 11 bases that match TRBD1. The CDR3 has 18 amino acids. Germline loops: CDR1 ENHRY, CDR2 SYGVKD. Germline trimming cut 6 bases from V and 2 bases from J; bases unmatched to any gene: 12. The CDR3 loop is CAISDRDRGYRSKNIQYF. DNA of the CDR3: TGTGCCATCAGCGACCGGGACAGGGGGTATAGGTCCAAAAACATTCAGTACTTC.

This chain uses TRBV19 with TRBJ2-5; perhaps TRBD2 as D (5 bases). V lost 1 base and J lost 7, with 10 bases in between. The germline gives CDR1 LNHDA, CDR2 SQIVND (reference sequence). The CDR3 is 13 amino acids. CDR3 coding DNA: TGTGCCAGTAGTATAGGGCTAGCAGGGACCCAGTACTTC. This encodes CASSIGLAGTQYF. Together with reference TRBV19 and TRBJ2-5, the CDR3 gives the full variable domain: DGGITQSPKYLFRKEGQNVTLSCEQNLNHDAMYWYRQDPGQGLRLIYYSQIVNDFQKGDIAEGYSVSREKKESFPLTVTSAQKNPTAFYLCASSIGLAGTQYFGPGTRLLVL.

The chain is built from TRBV7-6 and TRBJ1-4, with a tentative D call TRBD1 (5 bases). Trimming took off 5 bases at V and 0 bases at J, with 13 bases between the two ends. The CDR3 is made up of 16 amino acids. CDR1 is SGHVS, CDR2 FNYEAQ, per germline. The CDR3: CASSQRGWATNEKLFF. CDR3 in DNA: TGTGCCAGCAGCCAACGGGGGTGGGCAACTAATGAAAAACTGTTTTTT.

The genes are TRBV7-8 and TRBJ2-5, with TRBD1 matching 8 bases. J lost 1 base, V lost 5 bases, and 12 bases had no gene match. The length of the CDR3 is 17 residues. From germline, CDR1 is SGHVS and CDR2 FQNEAQ. The CDR3 nucleotides read TGTGCCAGCAGCCTCTCGCAGGACAGGGACTTCCAAGAGACCCAGTACTTC. It specifies CASSLSQDRDFQETQYF.

J is TRBJ1-2 and V is TRBV2, with 8 positions matching TRBD1. With V trimmed by 4 bases and J by 5 bases, 12 bases remained unmatched. From germline, CDR1 is SNHLY and CDR2 FYNNEI. CDR3 size: 16 residues. The CDR3 sequence is CASSAVLRTGNYGYTF. DNA of the CDR3: TGTGCCAGCAGTGCCGTCCTAAGGACAGGGAATTATGGCTACACCTTC.

This rearrangement joins TRBV5-6 to TRBJ1-6, with D tentatively TRBD1 (5 bases). Germline values: CDR1 SGHDT, CDR2 YYEEEE. The CDR3 extends over 18 amino acids. Deletions cut 4 bases from V and 0 bases from J, with 17 bases between. The CDR3 sequence is CASSGGVGESSYNSPLHF. The CDR3 DNA sequence: TGTGCCAGCAGCGGGGGGGTCGGGGAGAGCTCCTATAATTCACCCCTCCACTTT. The variable domain in full, completed from reference TRBV5-6 and TRBJ1-6, reads DAGVTQSPTHLIKTRGQQVTLRCSPKSGHDTVSWYQQALGQGPQFIFQYYEEEERQRGNFPDRFSGHQFPNYSSELNVNALLLGDSALYLCASSGGVGESSYNSPLHFGNGTRLTVT.

V gene TRBV13 combines with J gene TRBJ1-1; D may be TRBD1 (6 bases). CDR1 is PRHDT, CDR2 FYEKMQ, per germline (reference sequence). The CDR3 has 16 residues. V was cut by 7 bases and J by 0 bases, with 18 bases left in between. DNA of the CDR3: TGTGCCAGCAACCACTGGGGGGGGGCAATGAACACTGAAGCTTTCTTT. Translation gives CASNHWGGAMNTEAFF.

The chain links TRBV27 to TRBJ2-7, with D uncertain. Germline lookup yields CDR1 MNHEY and CDR2 SMNVEV (reference sequence). This CDR3 is built from 13 residues. V lost 6 bases and J 4 bases, leaving 13 bases between the germline ends. The CDR3 sequence: CASSHTESYEQYF. The CDR3 nucleotides are TGTGCCAGCAGCCATACAGAAAGTTACGAGCAGTACTTC.

The chain uses TRBV7-9 and TRBJ2-1, with D maybe TRBD1 (6 bases). The CDR3 is 15 residues long. V shed 5 bases and J shed 8 bases, with 19 bases lying between them. Germline assignment: CDR1 SEHNR and CDR2 FQNEAQ (reference sequence). CDR3 in DNA: TGTGCCAGCAGCCGGACTCGGGACATGGGCGATGAGCAGTTCTTC. Protein: CASSRTRDMGDEQFF.

The V call is TRBV5-1, the J call TRBJ2-5; 10 bases line up with TRBD2. The V gene end was trimmed by 3 bases and the J gene end by 4 bases; junction bases not matched to a gene: 15. The CDR3 sequence is 18 residues long. Per germline, CDR1 SGHRS and CDR2 YFSETQ. The CDR3 loop is CASSSERTSGGIRETQYF. CDR3 in DNA: TGCGCCAGCAGCTCCGAAAGGACTAGCGGTGGAATTAGAGAGACCCAGTACTTC.

V is TRBV19 and J is TRBJ2-1, with 10 bases identical to TRBD2. Germline CDR1 LNHDA, CDR2 SQIVND (reference sequence). CDR3 length: 14 residues. Trimming cost V 7 bases and J 7 bases; bases outside gene matches: 7. The CDR3, as DNA: TGTGCCAGTACCCCCCGAGCGGGGGGGAATGAGCAGTTCTTC. It codes for CASTPRAGGNEQFF.

The chain employs TRBV4-3 and TRBJ1-2, with 7 bases fitting TRBD1. Trimming removed 4 bases from V and 8 bases from J; junction bases left unmatched: 7. The CDR3 has 13 amino acids. Per the germline V gene, CDR1 is LGHNA and CDR2 is YSLEER. The CDR3 DNA follows: TGCGCCAGCAGCCCAACAGGGGCCGCGGGCTACACCTTC. As protein: CASSPTGAAGYTF.

The J gene is TRBJ2-3, the V gene TRBV11-2, with D hard to call. CDR3 length: 11 residues. V lost 0 bases and J lost 8, with 3 bases in between. From germline, CDR1 is SGHAT and CDR2 FQNNGV. CDR3 in DNA: TGTGCCAGCAGCTTAGACGGTACGCAGTATTTT. Residues: CASSLDGTQYF. Based on the CDR3 plus reference TRBV11-2 and TRBJ2-3, the full variable domain is EAGVAQSPRYKIIEKRQSVAFWCNPISGHATLYWYQQILGQGPKLLIQFQNNGVVDDSQLPKDRFSAERLKGVDSTLKIQPAKLEDSAVYLCASSLDGTQYFGPGTRLTVL.

This chain joins TRBV6-5 and TRBJ2-5, with D possibly being TRBD2 (6 bases). Germline V gene sequence: CDR1 MNHEY, CDR2 SVGAGI. The CDR3 consists of 16 residues. V gave up 2 bases and J gave up 5 bases, with 18 bases separating them. CDR3 protein: CASSYLVGGAGETQYF. DNA for the CDR3: TGTGCCAGCAGTTACCTTGTGGGCGGGGCCGGGGAGACCCAGTACTTC.

The genes are TRBV5-1 and TRBJ1-2; TRBD1 matches 11 bases. Per germline, CDR1 SGHRS and CDR2 YFSETQ. CDR3 size: 15 residues. Germline trimming cut 4 bases from V and 6 bases from J; bases unmatched to any gene: 8. The CDR3 nucleotides are TGCGCCAGCAGCCACGGACAGGGGGCCCCCCATGGCTACACCTTC. Its translation: CASSHGQGAPHGYTF.

Comments on this clone: Within the sample, other DNA sequences also encode this same CDR3. The chain is built from TRBV19 and TRBJ1-5; 7 nucleotides agree with TRBD1. This CDR3 spans 12 amino acids. With V trimmed by 6 bases and J by 4 bases, 0 bases remained unmatched. CDR1 is LNHDA, CDR2 SQIVND, per germline (reference sequence). CDR3 sequence: CASRTGNQPQHF. The CDR3 DNA follows: TGTGCCAGTAGGACAGGGAATCAGCCCCAGCATTTT.

The V call is TRBV19, the J call TRBJ1-1; TRBD1 aligns across 9 bases. Unmatched junction bases numbered 2, after V lost 5 bases and J lost 1 base. This CDR3 is 14 amino acids long. From germline, CDR1 is LNHDA and CDR2 SQIVND (reference sequence). The CDR3 nucleotides are TGTGCCAGTAGTGGGACAGGGAGGAACACTGAAGCTTTCTTT. Translated, it gives CASSGTGRNTEAFF.

This rearrangement joins TRBV12-5 to TRBJ2-2; 10 bases fit TRBD1. The CDR3 loop spans 17 amino acids. J was trimmed by 5 bases and V by 1 base; bases with no gene match: 7. CDR1 LGHNT and CDR2 FRNRAP come from the germline V gene. The CDR3 DNA is TGTGCTAGTGGTTTGGAGGACAGGGGGGGGATAACCGGGGAGCTGTTTTTT. Protein: CASGLEDRGGITGELFF.

The V call is TRBV6-5, the J call TRBJ2-7, with 9 nucleotides matching TRBD1. The CDR3 spans 14 residues. Germline CDR1 is MNHEY and CDR2 is SVGAGI. Trimming at V came to 7 bases and at J to 5 bases, leaving 9 bases not matched to a gene. Here the CDR3 reads CASMRQGDRDEQYF. The CDR3, as DNA: TGTGCCAGCATGAGACAGGGGGATCGCGACGAGCAGTACTTC.

This clone has only a few counts. The V call is TRBV9, the J call TRBJ2-7; TRBD1 matches at 10 bases. V shed 3 bases and J 2 bases; nucleotides not matched to a gene: 8. The CDR3 contains 16 residues. CDR1 is SGDLS, CDR2 YYNGEE, per germline. The CDR3 DNA reads TGTGCCAGCAGCGGGCCGGGACAGGGGAAGCCCTACGAGCAGTACTTC. This sequence encodes CASSGPGQGKPYEQYF.

V is TRBV9 and J is TRBJ2-1; D perhaps matches TRBD2 (6 bases). The CDR3 extends over 16 amino acids. Trimming took 0 bases from V and 6 from J, leaving 16 bases between them. Germline CDR1 is SGDLS and CDR2 is YYNGEE. The CDR3 DNA is TGTGCCAGCAGCGTAGAGTGGCGGGGTTCTCTCAATGAGCAGTTCTTC. Protein product: CASSVEWRGSLNEQFF. Together with reference TRBV9 and TRBJ2-1, the CDR3 gives the full variable domain: DSGVTQTPKHLITATGQRVTLRCSPRSGDLSVYWYQQSLDQGLQFLIQYYNGEERAKGNILERFSAQQFPDLHSELNLSSLELGDSALYFCASSVEWRGSLNEQFFGPGTRLTVL.